This T cell receptor beta chain was recovered during a study of cytomegalovirus exposure and HLA in healthy donors. The PCR made use of 60 Vbeta and 13 Jbeta primers. The repertoire was sequenced with immunoSEQ multiplex PCR; TCRdb's copy has only in-frame clones and lacks some. This sample yields about 95,000 clones, of which under 85% are seen a single time; approximately 9.9% belongs to the top ten. This TCR derives from a man aged 18 to 30 in good health and CMV-seropositive. The material sequenced was PBMCs.

CDR3 region: CASSMVRAGNEQFF. CDR3 coding DNA: TGTGCCAGTAGTATGGTCAGGGCGGGGAATGAGCAGTTCTTC. J is TRBJ2-1 and V is TRBV19, with TRBD2 as a possible D gene (6 bases). In germline, CDR1 is LNHDA, CDR2 SQIVND (reference sequence). Trimming shortened V by 3 bases and J by 7 bases, and 13 bases separated the two germline ends. CDR3 length: 14 amino acids.